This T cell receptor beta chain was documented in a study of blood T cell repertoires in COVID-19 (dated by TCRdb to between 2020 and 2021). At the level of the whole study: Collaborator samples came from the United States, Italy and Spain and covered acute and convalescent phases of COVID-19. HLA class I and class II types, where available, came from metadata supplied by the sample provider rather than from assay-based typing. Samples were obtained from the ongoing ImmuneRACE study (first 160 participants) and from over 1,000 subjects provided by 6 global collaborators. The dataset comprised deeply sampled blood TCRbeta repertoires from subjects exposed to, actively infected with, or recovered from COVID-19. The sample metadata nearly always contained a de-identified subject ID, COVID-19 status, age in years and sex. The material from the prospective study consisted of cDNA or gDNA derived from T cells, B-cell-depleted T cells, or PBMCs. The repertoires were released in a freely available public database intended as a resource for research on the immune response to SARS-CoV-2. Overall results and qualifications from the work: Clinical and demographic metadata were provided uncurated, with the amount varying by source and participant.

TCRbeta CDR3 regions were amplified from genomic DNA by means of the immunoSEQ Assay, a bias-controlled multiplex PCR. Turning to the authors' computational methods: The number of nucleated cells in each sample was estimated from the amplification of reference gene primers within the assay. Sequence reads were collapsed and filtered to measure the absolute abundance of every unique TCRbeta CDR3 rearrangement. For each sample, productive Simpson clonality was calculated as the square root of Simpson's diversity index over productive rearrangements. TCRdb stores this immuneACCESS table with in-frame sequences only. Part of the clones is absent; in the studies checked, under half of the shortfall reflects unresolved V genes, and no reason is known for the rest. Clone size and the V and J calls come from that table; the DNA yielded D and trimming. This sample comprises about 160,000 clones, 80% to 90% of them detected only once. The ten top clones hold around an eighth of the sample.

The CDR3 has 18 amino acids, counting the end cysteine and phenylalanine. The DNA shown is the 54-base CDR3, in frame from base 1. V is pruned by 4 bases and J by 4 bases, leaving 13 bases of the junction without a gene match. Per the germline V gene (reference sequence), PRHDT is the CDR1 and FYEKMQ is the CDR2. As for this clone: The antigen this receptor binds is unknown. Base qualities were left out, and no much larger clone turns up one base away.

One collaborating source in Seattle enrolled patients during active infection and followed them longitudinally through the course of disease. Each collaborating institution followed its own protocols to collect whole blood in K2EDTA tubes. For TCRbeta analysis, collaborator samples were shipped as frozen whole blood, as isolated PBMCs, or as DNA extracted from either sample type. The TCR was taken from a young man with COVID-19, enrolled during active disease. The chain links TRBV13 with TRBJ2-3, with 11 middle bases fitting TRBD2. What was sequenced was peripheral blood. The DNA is TGTGCCAGCAGCTCCCCCGGGACTAGCGGATCAAAGTCAGATACGCAGTATTTT. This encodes CASSSPGTSGSKSDTQYF.